This T cell receptor (beta chain) was observed in a study of beta chain features in type 1 diabetes. Study at large: All of the samples together had around 110,000,000 sorted cells examined.

Notes on the study in general: Resolution of whether HLA type affects TCRB rearrangement was not achieved here. VDJ junctions from patients with type 1 diabetes contained fewer insertions and more deletions. A possible short-template PCR bias applies equally to patients and controls.

Note on this clone: The antigen is not known.

CDR3 size: 15 residues. The ends were cut back, 1 base at V and 9 bases at J, with 13 bases in the middle. CDR1 is LGHNA, CDR2 YSLEER, per germline. The whole isolated RNA underwent reverse transcription, so sequencing captured expressed TCRB transcripts. Some clones are missing from TCRdb's copy, which holds only in-frame ones; the method was immunoSEQ multiplex PCR. The sample holds under 450,000 clones, approximately 14% seen once. V and J are TRBV4-3 and TRBJ1-6; D call uncertain. The sample comprised naive CD4+ T cells from blood. This receptor was obtained from a man aged 30-40 years in good health. DNA for the CDR3: TGCGCCAGCAGCCAAGTAGGAATACAGCTTTCACCCCTCCACTTT. Its translation: CASSQVGIQLSPLHF.